The sequence of this T cell receptor beta chain was determined in a study of T cell changes during pregnancy in multiple sclerosis. Here immunoSEQ multiplex PCR was the method, and the copy in TCRdb shows in-frame clones only, minus some. The sample yields some 120,000 clones, around 97% seen once. This CDR3 is built from 19 residues. Per germline, CDR1 SGHVS and CDR2 FQNEAQ. Trimming took 5 bases from V and 4 from J, leaving 27 bases between them. Here the sequenced sample was peripheral blood, taken after pregnancy. The rearrangement uses TRBV7-8 and TRBJ1-5; no firm D call. The sequence was obtained from a female donor with multiple sclerosis, enrolled in a pregnancy study. The CDR3 region is CASSPWVIWNQAINQPQHF. For the CDR3, the DNA is TGTGCCAGCAGCCCGTGGGTTATTTGGAACCAAGCGATTAATCAGCCCCAGCATTTT.